This record covers a single TCR beta chain. This record belongs to a study of blood T cell repertoires in COVID-19. Sequencing was performed with immunoSEQ multiplex PCR; in TCRdb, only in-frame clones are kept and a portion is missing. In the table there are 150,000 to 200,000 clones, about 88% of which are singletons. The CDR3 runs 15 residues. J lost 6 bases, V lost 1 base, and 5 bases had no gene match. Per germline, CDR1 MGHRA and CDR2 YSYEKL. The specimen was peripheral blood. This rearrangement joins TRBV4-1 to TRBJ1-5, with TRBD1 identical over 8 bases. The sequence came from a man in his 60s with acute or convalescent COVID-19. The CDR3: CASSQGGGQGQPQHF. The CDR3 DNA reads TGCGCCAGCAGCCAAGGAGGAGGACAGGGTCAGCCCCAGCATTTT.